This is a list of T cell receptor beta chains from one sample in a study of blood T cell repertoires in COVID-19. Method: immunoSEQ multiplex PCR; TCRdb's copy keeps in-frame clones and lacks some. The sample carries 91,000 or so clones, 85% to 90% recorded once. Sequencing input: peripheral blood. Every receptor here comes from a human donor in a cohort sampled during active COVID-19. Both conserved end residues are part of each CDR3. Fields, in order: J gene, V gene, D gene, clone size, CDR3 protein, CDR3 DNA. The D gene is left open where the match is weak. Not all rows give a size; the values are once, few, many and, for expanded clones, a class.

j_call: TRBJ1-2
v_call: TRBV10-2
d_call: TRBD1
clone_size: .
cdr3_aa: CASGTVSNYGYTF
cdr3_nt: TGCGCCAGCGGGACAGTATCTAACTATGGCTACACCTTC

j_call: TRBJ2-2
v_call: TRBV5-1
d_call: .
clone_size: .
cdr3_aa: CASSPPGAGELFF
cdr3_nt: TGCGCCAGCAGCCCCCCAGGGGCCGGGGAGCTGTTTTTT

j_call: TRBJ2-1
v_call: TRBV9
d_call: .
clone_size: .
cdr3_aa: CASSDPSRGTHTNEQFF
cdr3_nt: TGTGCCAGCAGCGATCCCTCCAGGGGAACACACACAAATGAGCAGTTCTTC

j_call: TRBJ1-4
v_call: TRBV12-3/TRBV12-4
d_call: .
clone_size: .
cdr3_aa: CARGNWDEKLFF
cdr3_nt: TGTGCCAGGGGCAACTGGGATGAAAAACTGTTTTTT

j_call: TRBJ2-7
v_call: TRBV30
d_call: .
clone_size: .
cdr3_aa: CAWIRPGRASEQYF
cdr3_nt: TGTGCCTGGATTCGTCCGGGCAGGGCCAGCGAGCAGTACTTC

j_call: TRBJ2-1
v_call: TRBV2
d_call: .
clone_size: .
cdr3_aa: CASSEDSSSYNEQFF
cdr3_nt: TGTGCCAGCAGCGAGGACTCGAGCTCCTACAATGAGCAGTTCTTC

j_call: TRBJ1-2
v_call: TRBV6-6
d_call: TRBD1
clone_size: .
cdr3_aa: CASSYLTGEEGYTF
cdr3_nt: TGTGCCAGCAGTTACTTGACAGGGGAGGAGGGCTACACCTTC

j_call: TRBJ1-2
v_call: TRBV29-1
d_call: .
clone_size: .
cdr3_aa: CSVGEGNYGYTF
cdr3_nt: TGCAGCGTTGGCGAGGGAAACTATGGCTACACCTTC

j_call: TRBJ2-1
v_call: TRBV10-3
d_call: TRBD2
clone_size: .
cdr3_aa: CAISDPTRLAPNEYEQFF
cdr3_nt: TGTGCCATCAGTGACCCGACCCGACTAGCCCCGAACGAATATGAGCAGTTCTTC

j_call: TRBJ1-1
v_call: TRBV18
d_call: TRBD1
clone_size: few
cdr3_aa: CASSPGQGTEAFF
cdr3_nt: TGTGCCAGCTCACCAGGACAGGGGACTGAAGCTTTCTTT

j_call: TRBJ1-6
v_call: TRBV7-9
d_call: .
clone_size: .
cdr3_aa: CASSQSGGLGNSPLHF
cdr3_nt: TGTGCCAGCAGCCAGAGTGGGGGGTTGGGTAATTCACCCCTCCACTTT

j_call: TRBJ1-2
v_call: TRBV7-8
d_call: .
clone_size: few
cdr3_aa: CASSYRAGGNGYTF
cdr3_nt: TGTGCCAGCAGCTACCGGGCCGGGGGTAATGGCTACACCTTC

j_call: TRBJ1-2
v_call: TRBV6-6
d_call: .
clone_size: once
cdr3_aa: CASSYESGYGYTF
cdr3_nt: TGTGCCAGCAGTTACGAGTCTGGCTATGGCTACACCTTC

j_call: TRBJ2-7
v_call: TRBV2
d_call: TRBD1
clone_size: .
cdr3_aa: CASTPGQHYEQYF
cdr3_nt: TGTGCCAGCACACCGGGACAGCACTACGAGCAGTACTTC

j_call: TRBJ2-7
v_call: TRBV9
d_call: .
clone_size: few
cdr3_aa: CASSGDFTASSYEQYF
cdr3_nt: TGTGCCAGCAGCGGGGACTTCACGGCAAGCTCCTACGAGCAGTACTTC

j_call: TRBJ1-5
v_call: TRBV3-1/TRBV3-2
d_call: .
clone_size: .
cdr3_aa: CASSQEGGSSNQPQHF
cdr3_nt: TGTGCCAGCAGCCAAGAGGGGGGGAGTAGCAATCAGCCCCAGCATTTT

j_call: TRBJ2-5
v_call: TRBV11-1
d_call: TRBD2
clone_size: .
cdr3_aa: CASSPGGRETQYF
cdr3_nt: TGTGCCAGCAGCCCGGGGGGGCGAGAGACCCAGTACTTC

j_call: TRBJ2-7
v_call: TRBV7-9
d_call: .
clone_size: .
cdr3_aa: CASSSRRNYEQYF
cdr3_nt: TGTGCCAGCAGCTCTAGAAGAAACTACGAGCAGTACTTC

j_call: TRBJ1-2
v_call: TRBV30
d_call: TRBD1
clone_size: .
cdr3_aa: CAWSVGTGDFYGYTF
cdr3_nt: TGTGCCTGGAGTGTAGGGACAGGGGATTTCTATGGCTACACCTTC

j_call: TRBJ1-2
v_call: TRBV19
d_call: TRBD1
clone_size: .
cdr3_aa: CASSKGQELYGYTF
cdr3_nt: TGTGCCAGTAGTAAAGGACAGGAGCTCTATGGCTACACCTTC

j_call: TRBJ2-2
v_call: TRBV25-1
d_call: .
clone_size: .
cdr3_aa: CASSLPGRGGELFF
cdr3_nt: TGTGCCAGCAGTCTACCTGGACGGGGCGGGGAGCTGTTTTTT

j_call: TRBJ1-1
v_call: TRBV18
d_call: TRBD1
clone_size: .
cdr3_aa: CASSLGQGKAFGTEAFF
cdr3_nt: TGTGCCAGCTCACTAGGACAGGGGAAGGCGTTTGGCACTGAAGCTTTCTTT

j_call: TRBJ2-7
v_call: TRBV28
d_call: TRBD2
clone_size: .
cdr3_aa: CASTTAGLAAYEQYF
cdr3_nt: TGTGCCAGCACTACCGCGGGACTAGCGGCCTACGAGCAGTACTTC

j_call: TRBJ2-3
v_call: TRBV2
d_call: TRBD2
clone_size: .
cdr3_aa: CASRGGTASTDTQYF
cdr3_nt: TGTGCCAGCAGGGGAGGGACGGCGAGCACAGATACGCAGTATTTT

j_call: TRBJ2-5
v_call: TRBV5-4
d_call: TRBD2
clone_size: .
cdr3_aa: CASSSRGGRETQYF
cdr3_nt: TGTGCCAGCAGCTCCCGGGGGGGCCGCGAGACCCAGTACTTC

j_call: TRBJ1-1
v_call: TRBV28
d_call: .
clone_size: .
cdr3_aa: CASIGRVYTEAFF
cdr3_nt: TGTGCCAGCATCGGGAGGGTCTACACTGAAGCTTTCTTT